This is a list of T cell receptor beta chains from one sample in a study of response to subunit inactivated influenza vaccine. TCRdb reanalysed the RT-PCR reads using MiXCR and keeps one entry per CDR3 protein. The data show a few hundred thousand distinct CDR3 sequences, 20% to 25% seen once. This specimen was PBMCs from blood, taken less than 22 months after vaccination. These receptors were collected from a man in his fifties or sixties who received an inactivated influenza vaccine. The CDR3 runs from the conserved cysteine through the conserved F or W. D genes are given only for firm matches. Part of the rows lack a size; the others show once, few, many or a class for expanded clones.

CDR3aa	CDR3nt	j_gene	d_gene	v_gene	abundance
CASSKGQGYSPLHF	TGTGCCAGCAGCAAAGGACAGGGGTACTCACCCCTCCACTTT	TRBJ1-6	TRBD1	TRBV6-2/TRBV6-3	many
CASSLQGKAEAFF	TGTGCCAGCAGTCTACAGGGGAAGGCTGAAGCTTTCTTT	TRBJ1-1	TRBD1	TRBV12-3/TRBV12-4	NA
CASSQGLGGSGNTIYF	TGTGCCAGCAGCCAAGGACTTGGGGGCTCTGGAAACACCATATATTTT	TRBJ1-3	NA	TRBV3-1	once
CAGLRGEGYTF	TGTGCCGGCCTGAGGGGCGAGGGCTACACCTTC	TRBJ1-2	NA	TRBV7-9	many
CASSLRLRGEQFF	TGTGCCAGCAGTTTGAGACTCCGGGGCGAGCAGTTCTTC	TRBJ2-1	NA	TRBV27	NA
CASSELSYSNQPQHF	TGTGCCAGCAGTGAACTGAGCTATAGCAATCAGCCCCAGCATTTT	TRBJ1-5	NA	TRBV2	many
CSARDNRGILRQETQYF	TGCAGTGCTAGAGATAATCGTGGGATATTACGCCAAGAGACCCAGTACTTC	TRBJ2-5	NA	TRBV20-1	few
CASSFGTGESEQYF	TGCGCCAGCAGCTTCGGGACAGGGGAAAGCGAGCAGTACTTC	TRBJ2-7	TRBD1	TRBV5-1	NA
CASSLGLDGRRGYNEQFF	TGTGCCAGCAGTTTAGGGCTTGACGGGAGACGGGGGTACAATGAGCAGTTCTTC	TRBJ2-1	NA	TRBV12-3/TRBV12-4	few
CASSPRQGDTGELFF	TGTGCCAGCTCACCACGGCAGGGCGACACCGGGGAGCTGTTTTTT	TRBJ2-2	NA	TRBV18	once
CASSLPGSHSPLHF	TGTGCCAGCAGTTTACCAGGGTCTCATTCACCCCTCCACTTT	TRBJ1-6	NA	TRBV12-3/TRBV12-4	few
CACGRTNYEQYF	TGTGCCTGTGGGCGGACTAACTACGAGCAGTACTTC	TRBJ2-7	NA	TRBV12-3/TRBV12-4	few
CATSDTSGLAGEYGELFF	TGTGCCACCAGTGATACCTCAGGACTAGCGGGGGAATACGGGGAGCTGTTTTTT	TRBJ2-2	TRBD2	TRBV24-1	NA
CASSNQGLRLNTEAFF	TGCGCCAGCAGCAACCAGGGCCTGAGACTGAACACTGAAGCTTTCTTT	TRBJ1-1	NA	TRBV5-1	NA
CASLGQGDNSPLHF	TGCGCCAGCCTGGGACAGGGAGATAATTCACCCCTCCACTTT	TRBJ1-6	TRBD1	TRBV4-1	NA
CSVSWTQSYEQYF	TGCAGCGTGAGCTGGACCCAGAGTTACGAGCAGTACTTC	TRBJ2-7	NA	TRBV29-1	NA
CASSLLATGDGELFF	TGTGCCAGCAGTTTACTTGCCACAGGGGACGGGGAGCTGTTTTTT	TRBJ2-2	TRBD1	TRBV28	many
CSARDSQAYSNQPQHF	TGCAGTGCTAGAGACTCGCAAGCATATAGCAATCAGCCCCAGCATTTT	TRBJ1-5	NA	TRBV20-1	NA
CASSLKGQASNQPQHF	TGTGCCAGCAGTTTAAAAGGACAGGCTAGCAATCAGCCCCAGCATTTT	TRBJ1-5	TRBD1	TRBV12-3/TRBV12-4	many
CASSYRQGFNQPQHF	TGTGCCAGCAGTTACAGACAGGGATTCAATCAGCCCCAGCATTTT	TRBJ1-5	TRBD1	TRBV6-2/TRBV6-3	many
CASSHTSGMRSEKLFF	TGTGCCAGTAGTCACACCTCGGGAATGCGGAGTGAAAAACTGTTTTTT	TRBJ1-4	NA	TRBV19	NA
CASSPRGFEAFF	TGTGCCAGTAGTCCCCGAGGATTTGAAGCTTTCTTT	TRBJ1-1	NA	TRBV19	NA
CASSLEGLYGYTF	TGTGCCAGCAGCTTGGAAGGTCTCTATGGCTACACCTTC	TRBJ1-2	NA	TRBV5-8	many
CASSYGGTVMRNTEAFF	TGTGCCAGCAGTTACGGGGGAACTGTAATGAGGAACACTGAAGCTTTCTTT	TRBJ1-1	NA	TRBV6-5	NA
CASSYSPRAQPQHF	TGTGCCAGCAGTTACTCTCCCAGGGCTCAGCCCCAGCATTTT	TRBJ1-5	NA	TRBV6-2/TRBV6-3	few
CASSQGDGNTIYF	TGTGCCAGCAGCCAAGGGGACGGCAACACCATATATTTT	TRBJ1-3	NA	TRBV3-1	few
CASSQDPAKKNTEAFF	TGTGCCAGCAGCCAAGATCCAGCCAAGAAGAACACTGAAGCTTTCTTT	TRBJ1-1	NA	TRBV4-2	few
CAVRTSGSTDTQYF	TGTGCCGTTCGGACTAGCGGGAGCACAGATACGCAGTATTTT	TRBJ2-3	TRBD2	TRBV15	NA
CASTPQSGRPYEQYF	TGTGCCAGCACCCCGCAAAGCGGGAGGCCCTACGAGCAGTACTTC	TRBJ2-7	TRBD2	TRBV7-9	NA
CASSRGKKTYNEQFF	TGCGCCAGCAGCCGTGGGAAAAAAACCTACAATGAGCAGTTCTTC	TRBJ2-1	NA	TRBV5-1	once
CSAPRTDTQYF	TGCAGTGCCCCACGGACAGATACGCAGTATTTT	TRBJ2-3	NA	TRBV20-1	NA
CASSYVQNTEAFF	TGTGCCAGCAGTTACGTCCAGAACACTGAAGCTTTCTTT	TRBJ1-1	NA	TRBV6-2/TRBV6-3	NA
CATSDFSGQPQHF	TGTGCCACCAGTGATTTCAGTGGACAGCCCCAGCATTTT	TRBJ1-5	NA	TRBV24-1	NA
CASSYSTGLGAFF	TGTGCCAGCAGTTACTCGACAGGTCTAGGAGCTTTCTTT	TRBJ1-1	NA	TRBV6-5	many
CASSYEGPGEKLFF	TGTGCCAGCAGCTACGAGGGACCCGGGGAAAAACTGTTTTTT	TRBJ1-4	NA	TRBV5-4	few
CASSPTALATEAFF	TGTGCCAGCAGCCCGACAGCCCTAGCGACTGAAGCTTTCTTT	TRBJ1-1	NA	TRBV5-4	NA
CASSYLGTVNSPLHF	TGTGCCAGCAGTTACCTCGGGACAGTTAATTCACCCCTCCACTTT	TRBJ1-6	TRBD1	TRBV6-2/TRBV6-3	many
CASSSTRTAGLLHF	TGTGCCAGCTCATCGACACGGACCGCTGGGCTCCTCCACTTT	TRBJ1-6	NA	TRBV18	many
CSARDSYQPQHF	TGCAGTGCTCGGGACAGCTATCAGCCCCAGCATTTT	TRBJ1-5	TRBD1	TRBV20-1	few
CASSLATGSANYGYTF	TGCGCCAGCAGCTTGGCTACAGGGTCGGCTAACTATGGCTACACCTTC	TRBJ1-2	NA	TRBV5-1	many
CASSTPGLAGGSEQYF	TGTGCCAGCTCAACTCCGGGACTAGCGGGAGGCTCCGAGCAGTACTTC	TRBJ2-7	TRBD2	TRBV18	NA
CSVEGAEAFF	TGCAGCGTCGAGGGGGCAGAAGCTTTCTTT	TRBJ1-1	TRBD1	TRBV29-1	few
CASRTDLNTEAFF	TGCGCCAGCAGGACGGACTTGAACACTGAAGCTTTCTTT	TRBJ1-1	NA	TRBV5-1	NA
CATSRDSQGQFF	TGTGCCACCAGCAGAGATTCACAGGGCCAGTTCTTC	TRBJ2-1	NA	TRBV15	NA
CASSLEGLATTGELFF	TGTGCCAGCAGCTTGGAAGGACTAGCAACAACCGGGGAGCTGTTTTTT	TRBJ2-2	TRBD2	TRBV5-5	many
CSAIKFFLRGGDYSNQPQHF	TGCAGTGCTATAAAATTTTTTCTTCGGGGGGGCGATTATAGCAATCAGCCCCAGCATTTT	TRBJ1-5	NA	TRBV20-1	few
CATSRGGSGGYNEQFF	TGTGCCACCAGCAGAGGAGGTAGCGGGGGCTACAATGAGCAGTTCTTC	TRBJ2-1	TRBD2	TRBV15	few
CASSLYAADQPQHF	TGTGCCAGCAGTTTATACGCCGCAGATCAGCCCCAGCATTTT	TRBJ1-5	NA	TRBV28	few
CASSQDLEARWDTGELFF	TGCGCCAGCAGCCAAGATCTGGAGGCTAGGTGGGACACCGGGGAGCTGTTTTTT	TRBJ2-2	NA	TRBV4-3	NA
CASSHLRGNQPQHF	TGTGCCAGCAGCCACCTAAGGGGCAATCAGCCCCAGCATTTT	TRBJ1-5	NA	TRBV14	NA
CASSVTRGAWEQFF	TGTGCCAGCAGCGTAACACGGGGGGCTTGGGAGCAGTTCTTC	TRBJ2-1	NA	TRBV5-5	NA
CASSQAVDGYTF	TGTGCCAGCAGCCAAGCGGTCGATGGCTACACCTTC	TRBJ1-2	NA	TRBV3-1	few
CASSSRPALTEAFF	TGTGCCAGCAGTTCTAGACCAGCCCTCACTGAAGCTTTCTTT	TRBJ1-1	NA	TRBV6-2/TRBV6-3	NA
CASSGDRGNEQYF	TGTGCCAGCAGTGGGGACAGGGGAAACGAGCAGTACTTC	TRBJ2-7	TRBD1	TRBV2	many
CASSLDFGGGEQFF	TGTGCCAGCAGCTTAGATTTCGGGGGAGGGGAGCAGTTCTTC	TRBJ2-1	TRBD2	TRBV7-2	NA
CASSKVGGPGPQYF	TGTGCCAGCAGCAAAGTCGGGGGCCCCGGACCGCAGTATTTT	TRBJ2-3	NA	TRBV14	NA